These 2 T cell receptor beta chains were sequenced from one sample in a study of blood T cells in healthy people across ages. Together with a sample-barcoded 5' primer, a J-beta primer mix was included in a second PCR lasting about 7 to 11 cycles. MiXCR, applied by TCRdb to the 5' RACE reads, yields one record per CDR3 protein. The sample holds some 800,000 distinct CDR3 sequences, roughly 25% seen once. This same sample was also part of a study on T cells of mothers and their children.

The material sequenced was blood. The source is a boy between 10 and 17 years old in good health.

This chain connects TRBV7-9 to TRBJ2-1; 14 bases agree with TRBD2. This CDR3 comprises 14 residues. The germline V gene has CDR1 SEHNR and CDR2 FQNEAQ (reference sequence). J lost 7 bases, V lost 8 bases, and 4 bases had no gene match. The CDR3 DNA follows: TGTGCCAGCTCGGGACTAGCGGGAGCGAATGAGCAGTTCTTC. Encoded protein: CASSGLAGANEQFF. Based on the CDR3 plus reference TRBV7-9 and TRBJ2-1, the full variable domain is DTGVSQNPRHKITKRGQNVTFRCDPISEHNRLYWYRQTLGQGPEFLTYFQNEAQLEKSRLLSDRFSAERPKGSFSTLEIQRTEQGDSAMYLCASSGLAGANEQFFGPGTRLTVL.

Concerning this clonotype: A much larger clone sits a single nucleotide away, making a read error possible. This chain uses TRBV5-5 with TRBJ2-7, with a possible D match to TRBD1 (6 bases). The CDR3 has 12 residues. Looked up from germline, CDR1 is SGHKS and CDR2 is YYEKEE (reference sequence). V was clipped by 4 bases and J by 3 bases, with 8 bases between them. The CDR3 sequence: CASSRTVYEQYF. The CDR3 region has the DNA TGTGCCAGCAGCCGGACAGTCTACGAGCAGTACTTC.